This T cell receptor beta chain is from a study of PD-L1 blockade in urothelial cancer. Whole-study context: A median roughly 130,000 T cells were found in blood samples. Study-wide results and limits: Enhanced expansion of tumor-associated blood clones at 3 weeks characterized durable-benefit patients.

This CDR3 region has 13 residues. Trimming removed 8 bases at V and 5 bases at J, with 10 bases between. Germline V gene data show CDR1 as SNHLY and CDR2 as FYNNEI. Spiking of synthetic TCR analog templates was performed in each PCR. The method was immunoSEQ multiplex PCR; TCRdb's version includes in-frame clones alone and lacks a portion of them. The sample records 75,000 to 100,000 clones, approximately 87% being singletons. Time point here: peripheral blood 6 weeks after treatment start. Each patient gave between 1 and 8 samples of peripheral blood mononuclear cells, which were collected pretreatment and during treatment. Worth noting for this clone: Its antigen is not identified.

The rearrangement uses TRBV2 and TRBJ1-6; no clear D gene. The specimen comprised PBMCs, sampled around atezolizumab (anti-PD-L1) treatment. The TCR originated in a man between 70 and 80 years old with urothelial cancer. CDR3 residues: CASGRENNSPLHF. Written as DNA, the CDR3 is TGTGCCAGCGGCCGGGAAAATAATTCACCCCTCCACTTT.